Below are 10 T cell receptor beta chains sequenced from a single sample in a study of cytomegalovirus exposure and HLA in healthy donors. With 60 Vbeta and 13 Jbeta primers, the PCR was carried out. Produced via immunoSEQ multiplex PCR; TCRdb's table is partial and in-frame only. Of fewer than 200,000 clones listed, approximately 80% were seen once; the top ten hold 9.7%. The material sequenced was PBMCs. These receptor sequences come from a man between 18 and 29 years old in good health and CMV-seropositive.

This chain uses TRBV7-2 with TRBJ1-5; D remains unclear. Germline assignment: CDR1 SGHTA and CDR2 FQGNSA. The ends were cut back, 3 bases at V and 4 bases at J, with 13 bases in the middle. This CDR3 is built from 15 residues. The CDR3 loop reads CASSLGQVPNQPQHF. The CDR3 DNA is TGTGCCAGCAGCTTGGGCCAGGTCCCTAATCAGCCCCAGCATTTT. The entire variable domain, with the rest obtained from reference TRBV7-2 and TRBJ1-5, is as follows: GAGVSQSPSNKVTEKGKDVELRCDPISGHTALYWYRQSLGQGLEFLIYFQGNSAPDKSGLPSDRFSAERTGGSVSTLTIQRTQQEDSAVYLCASSLGQVPNQPQHFGDGTRLSIL.

The V and J genes are TRBV5-1 and TRBJ1-2, with a tentative D call TRBD1 (5 bases). The CDR3 runs to 12 residues. Trimming stripped 5 bases from V and 2 bases from J, with 7 bases between. CDR1 SGHRS and CDR2 YFSETQ come from the germline V gene. CDR3 sequence (DNA): TGCGCCAGCAGGACAGACAACTATGGCTACACCTTC. The encoded protein is CASRTDNYGYTF.

As concerns this clone: The identical CDR3 is also encoded by other nucleotide sequences in the sample. The CDR3 region is CASSLAGNTEAFF. CDR3 DNA: TGTGCCAGCAGTTTGGCAGGGAACACTGAAGCTTTCTTT. V gene TRBV27 combines with J gene TRBJ1-1; D is undetermined. This CDR3 spans 13 amino acids. Deletions cut 3 bases from V and 1 base from J, with 6 bases between. Per the germline V gene, CDR1 is MNHEY and CDR2 is SMNVEV (reference sequence).

This chain links TRBV6-1 with TRBJ1-5, with 8 nucleotides matching TRBD1. V gave up 8 bases and J gave up 4 bases; unmatched junction bases: 7. The V gene's germline CDR1 is MNHNS and CDR2 SASEGT. CDR3 length: 14 amino acids. The CDR3 DNA follows: TGTGCCAGCGCAGGGGGCGACCCAAATCAGCCCCAGCATTTT. Its protein is CASAGGDPNQPQHF.

The chain joins TRBV5-8 to TRBJ2-7, with D possibly TRBD2 on 5 matching bases. Trimming removed 4 bases from V and 7 bases from J, with 24 bases in between. CDR1 is SGHTS and CDR2 is YDEGEE in the germline V gene. The CDR3 is 16 amino acids. CDR3 protein: CASSRRGSQVPGEQYF. The DNA for the CDR3 is TGTGCCAGCAGCCGTCGTGGTAGTCAGGTCCCGGGAGAGCAGTACTTC.

This rearrangement joins TRBV6-4 to TRBJ2-2; D is possibly TRBD2 (6 bases). Germline CDR1 MRHNA, CDR2 SNTAGT. Trimming removed 2 bases at V and 3 bases at J, with 13 bases between. This CDR3 region has 16 residues. This CDR3 reads CASSDGLWGDTGELFF. The CDR3 nucleotides are TGTGCCAGCAGTGACGGTCTGTGGGGGGACACCGGGGAGCTGTTTTTT.

The chain joins TRBV5-1 to TRBJ1-5; no definite D call. V was pared by 0 bases and J by 0 bases, with 7 bases between. Germline CDR1 is SGHRS and CDR2 is YFSETQ. The CDR3 totals 15 residues. In DNA form, the CDR3 reads TGCGCCAGCAGCTTGGAGCCTCGTAGCAATCAGCCCCAGCATTTT. This encodes CASSLEPRSNQPQHF.

The rearrangement uses TRBV19 and TRBJ2-7; TRBD1 is a possible D gene (5 bases). This CDR3 comprises 13 residues. The V end was cut by 6 bases, the J end by 0 bases, with 9 bases between. The germline V gene encodes CDR1 LNHDA and CDR2 SQIVND (reference sequence). The CDR3 DNA reads TGTGCCAGTAGCTGGGGCAGCTCCTACGAGCAGTACTTC. Translation gives CASSWGSSYEQYF.

This clone occurred once. The chain is built from TRBV6-1 and TRBJ1-5, with 8 bases lining up with TRBD1. CDR3 length: 15 amino acids. Germline loops: CDR1 MNHNS, CDR2 SASEGT. The V and J ends lost 5 bases and 3 bases, in that order; junction bases with no gene match: 6. The CDR3 coding sequence is TGTGCCAGCAGTAACAGGGGGAAGAACAATCAGCCCCAGCATTTT. Encoded protein: CASSNRGKNNQPQHF.

This rearrangement joins TRBV6-5 to TRBJ2-5, with a tentative D call TRBD2 (6 bases). There are 15 residues in the CDR3. Germline CDR1 MNHEY, CDR2 SVGAGI. V shed 10 bases and J shed 1 base, with 19 bases lying between them. The CDR3 here is CAISPSSELQETQYF. The CDR3 coding sequence is TGTGCCATCAGCCCATCTAGCGAGCTCCAAGAGACCCAGTACTTC.